This record looks at one T cell receptor beta chain sequence and its context. Original methodology: Reference gene primer amplification gave nucleated cell count estimates. Sequenced by immunoSEQ multiplex PCR; TCRdb stores in-frame clones only, minus some. The V and J calls and clone size were taken over from that table, and D and trimming were inferred from the DNA. The sample has approximately 240,000 clones, about 88% seen once; the top ten hold about 3%. This entry comes from a study of blood T cell repertoires in COVID-19. About the study: Samples taken during acute and convalescent COVID-19 were collected in the United States, Italy and Spain.

Germline CDR1 is SGDLS and CDR2 is YYNGEE. The CDR3 totals 18 residues. V lost 3 bases, J lost 3 bases, and 14 bases stayed unmatched. The source material was peripheral blood. V is TRBV9 and J is TRBJ1-4; 7 positions agree with TRBD1. The sequence derives from a man aged 50 or older who had recovered from COVID-19. CDR3 amino acids: CASSGGTDLWGANEKLFF. The CDR3 coding sequence is TGTGCCAGCAGCGGCGGGACAGACCTTTGGGGGGCTAATGAAAAACTGTTTTTT.